The 25 T cell receptor beta chains presented below share a single source sample, sequenced in a study of blood T cell repertoires in COVID-19. Here immunoSEQ multiplex PCR was the method, and the copy in TCRdb shows in-frame clones only, minus some. The data show approximately 180,000 clones, roughly 85% seen once. What was sequenced was peripheral blood. The source is a man in his sixties with active or convalescent COVID-19.

The V and J genes are TRBV30 and TRBJ1-6, with TRBD1 matching over 7 bases. Germline V gene data show CDR1 as GTSNPN and CDR2 as SVGIG (reference sequence). The V gene end was trimmed by 2 bases and the J gene end by 7 bases; junction bases not matched to a gene: 8. The CDR3 consists of 15 residues. CDR3 residues: CAWSSYQGGNSPLHF. Written as DNA, the CDR3 is TGTGCCTGGAGTTCATATCAGGGGGGCAATTCACCCCTCCACTTT.

The chain employs TRBV5-5 and TRBJ1-6; perhaps TRBD1 as D (5 bases). V lost 3 bases to trimming and J lost 9 bases, with 10 bases between them. This CDR3 is built from 13 residues. Germline CDR1 reads SGHKS; CDR2 reads YYEKEE (reference sequence). The CDR3 DNA reads as TGTGCCAGCAGCTCGGGACTGGGTTCACCCCTCCACTTT. It translates to CASSSGLGSPLHF. The full variable domain, completed using reference TRBV5-5 and TRBJ1-6, is DAGVTQSPTHLIKTRGQQVTLRCSPISGHKSVSWYQQVLGQGPQFIFQYYEKEERGRGNFPDRFSARQFPNYSSELNVNALLLGDSALYLCASSSGLGSPLHFGNGTRLTVT.

The chain links TRBV19 to TRBJ1-1; TRBD1 might be the D (6 bases). Trimming took 9 bases from V and 5 from J, leaving 25 bases between them. The CDR3 is 16 residues long. Germline CDR1 reads LNHDA; CDR2 reads SQIVND (reference sequence). In nucleotides, the CDR3 is TGTGCCAGCGCCCCCACCACAACAGGGAAGGGAACTGAAGCTTTCTTT. It translates to CASAPTTTGKGTEAFF.

CDR3 coding DNA: TGCGCCAGCAGCCAAGACCAGACATACACCATATATTTT. Its translation is CASSQDQTYTIYF. The V and J genes are TRBV4-1 and TRBJ1-3; D ambiguous. Between the trimmed V and J ends, which lost 0 bases and 8 bases, there was a span of 8 bases. Germline lookup yields CDR1 MGHRA and CDR2 YSYEKL. The CDR3 extends over 13 amino acids.

Comments on this clone: The same CDR3 can be traced to other DNA sequences in this sample. The chain employs TRBV5-1 and TRBJ1-6, with 7 bases aligning to TRBD1. Germline CDR1 SGHRS, CDR2 YFSETQ. The V segment lost 4 bases and the J segment 7 bases; nucleotides outside the gene matches: 5. The CDR3 is made up of 14 amino acids. The CDR3, as DNA: TGCGCCAGCAGCGCCGGGACAGCCAATTCACCCCTCCACTTT. Translation: CASSAGTANSPLHF.

The CDR3, as DNA: TGTGCCAGCAGCTTGGGGACAGTATCCTACAATGAGCAGTTCTTC. Its translation is CASSLGTVSYNEQFF. J is TRBJ2-1 and V is TRBV5-8; TRBD1 is a possible D gene (6 bases). Trimming took off 0 bases at V and 1 base at J, with 8 bases between the two ends. CDR1 is SGHTS and CDR2 is YDEGEE in the germline V gene. The CDR3 contains 15 residues.

The V gene is TRBV19, the J gene TRBJ2-1, with 10 bases fitting TRBD2. This CDR3 region has 17 residues. Trimming removed 1 base from V and 3 bases from J; junction bases left unmatched: 6. The V gene's germline CDR1 is LNHDA and CDR2 SQIVND (reference sequence). The CDR3: CASSIGGAGGLYNEQFF. The CDR3, as DNA: TGTGCCAGTAGTATAGGAGGAGCGGGGGGGCTCTACAATGAGCAGTTCTTC.

The V and J genes are TRBV5-1 and TRBJ2-6; D remains ambiguous. This CDR3 has 15 residues. Germline values: CDR1 SGHRS, CDR2 YFSETQ. The V and J ends lost 3 bases and 0 bases respectively, with 7 bases between them. Here the CDR3 DNA reads TGCGCCAGCAGCTATGAGATCTCTGGGGCCAACGTCCTGACTTTC. Translated: CASSYEISGANVLTF.

The rearrangement links TRBV30 to TRBJ1-2; 7 bases are shared with TRBD1. Germline trimming cut 0 bases from V and 6 bases from J; bases unmatched to any gene: 10. The CDR3 contains 15 residues. The germline V gene encodes CDR1 GTSNPN and CDR2 SVGIG (reference sequence). In nucleotides, the CDR3 is TGTGCCTGGAGTGTTCCGGGACAGCCTCATCATGGCTACACCTTC. The encoded protein is CAWSVPGQPHHGYTF.

The chain links TRBV5-1 to TRBJ1-1; D is unclear. The germline V and J ends were trimmed by 2 bases and 1 base, with 27 bases remaining between them. CDR3 length equals 20 residues. CDR1 is SGHRS, CDR2 YFSETQ, per germline. The CDR3 coding sequence is TGCGCCAGCAGCTTTACGCTAACGACCATCCAGGTAAAGGAGAACACTGAAGCTTTCTTT. Protein sequence: CASSFTLTTIQVKENTEAFF. The complete variable domain, with remaining parts taken from reference TRBV5-1 and TRBJ1-1, reads KAGVTQTPRYLIKTRGQQVTLSCSPISGHRSVSWYQQTPGQGLQFLFEYFSETQRNKGNFPGRFSGRQFSNSRSEMNVSTLELGDSALYLCASSFTLTTIQVKENTEAFFGQGTRLTVV.

This sequence joins TRBV19 and TRBJ2-2, with 8 bases fitting TRBD1. The V segment lost 6 bases and the J segment 5 bases; nucleotides outside the gene matches: 5. The germline V gene encodes CDR1 LNHDA and CDR2 SQIVND (reference sequence). The CDR3 contains 14 residues. The CDR3 DNA is TGTGCCAGTAGAGGACAGGGAAGGACCGGGGAGCTGTTTTTT. As protein: CASRGQGRTGELFF.

This chain joins TRBV5-1 and TRBJ1-3; D remains unclear. This CDR3 has 15 amino acids. The germline V gene encodes CDR1 SGHRS and CDR2 YFSETQ. V lost 3 bases to trimming and J lost 3 bases, with 13 bases between them. The DNA of the CDR3 is TGCGCCAGCAGCTCAACCGGAGTACATGGAAACACCATATATTTT. Protein product: CASSSTGVHGNTIYF.

The chain joins TRBV10-3 to TRBJ2-7, with D possibly TRBD2 on 6 matching bases. The CDR3 totals 13 residues. Trimming took 3 bases from V and 6 from J, leaving 12 bases between them. Germline V gives CDR1 ENHRY, CDR2 SYGVKD. CDR3 residues: CAISDDTGGEQYF. CDR3 nucleotides: TGTGCCATCAGTGATGATACCGGGGGCGAGCAGTACTTC.

The chain combines TRBV7-9 with TRBJ1-5, with TRBD1 identical over 7 bases. The V and J ends lost 4 bases and 7 bases, in that order; junction bases with no gene match: 7. The CDR3 runs to 14 residues. Germline V gene lookup returns CDR1 SEHNR and CDR2 FQNEAQ (reference sequence). The CDR3 region has the DNA TGTGCCAGCAGCTCGACAGGGTTAGGACAGCCCCAGCATTTT. As protein: CASSSTGLGQPQHF.

This chain joins TRBV4-2 and TRBJ2-3, with 11 bases fitting TRBD1. Germline V CDR1 and CDR2: LGHNA, YNFKEQ. V was clipped by 1 base and J by 4 bases; unmatched bases: 1. CDR3 length: 15 amino acids. The CDR3, as DNA: TGTGCCAGCAGCCAAGGGGGACAGGGGGCAGATACGCAGTATTTT. Translating gives CASSQGGQGADTQYF.

The chain carries TRBV9 and TRBJ2-6; D unclear. The germline V gene has CDR1 SGDLS and CDR2 YYNGEE. V was cut by 1 base and J by 2 bases, with 4 bases left in between. This CDR3 has 14 residues. The chain's CDR3 is CASSVSTGANVLTF. CDR3 DNA: TGTGCCAGCAGCGTATCTACTGGGGCCAACGTCCTGACTTTC.

The chain employs TRBV28 and TRBJ1-5, with D perhaps TRBD1 (6 bases). In germline, CDR1 is MDHEN, CDR2 SYDVKM. The V gene lost 5 bases and the J gene lost 6 bases, with 14 bases spanning the gap. There are 14 residues in the CDR3. The CDR3 region is CASSPGEEIQPQHF. As DNA, the CDR3 is TGTGCCAGCAGTCCAGGGGAAGAGATTCAGCCCCAGCATTTT.

This rearrangement joins TRBV5-1 to TRBJ2-2; D is uncertain. This CDR3 contains 16 residues. The germline V gene encodes CDR1 SGHRS and CDR2 YFSETQ. Trimming took 4 bases from V and 4 from J, leaving 17 bases between them. CDR3 nucleotides: TGCGCCAGCAGCCCCGGGTCGATTTCGAGCACCGGGGAGCTGTTTTTT. Translation: CASSPGSISSTGELFF. Using reference TRBV5-1 and TRBJ2-2 for the parts outside the CDR3, the full variable domain is KAGVTQTPRYLIKTRGQQVTLSCSPISGHRSVSWYQQTPGQGLQFLFEYFSETQRNKGNFPGRFSGRQFSNSRSEMNVSTLELGDSALYLCASSPGSISSTGELFFGEGSRLTVL.

The chain recombines TRBV10-2 with TRBJ1-5; a possible D gene is TRBD1 (5 bases). The CDR3 spans 14 residues. With 3 bases removed from V and 3 bases from J, the gap between germline ends came to 9 bases. The germline gives CDR1 WSHSY, CDR2 SAAADI. The CDR3 DNA reads as TGCGCCAGCAGTGAACCAGGGTCCAATCAGCCCCAGCATTTT. Protein sequence: CASSEPGSNQPQHF.

The chain combines TRBV11-2 with TRBJ1-6; no definite D call. CDR1 and CDR2 (germline): SGHAT, FQNNGV. Trimming removed 4 bases at V and 0 bases at J, with 7 bases between. The CDR3 covers 15 residues. The CDR3 here is CASSSRSSYNSPLHF. The CDR3 bases are TGTGCCAGCAGCTCCAGAAGCTCCTATAATTCACCCCTCCACTTT.

This rearrangement joins TRBV6-6 to TRBJ1-6; D not certain. Germline V CDR1 and CDR2: MNHNY, SVGAGI (reference sequence). Trimming stripped 10 bases from V and 12 bases from J, with 19 bases between. CDR3 length: 13 amino acids. The CDR3 sequence: CATQSGEGRPLHF. CDR3 nucleotides: TGTGCCACCCAATCCGGGGAAGGTAGACCCCTCCACTTT.

V usage is TRBV30 and J usage is TRBJ1-1; D is possibly TRBD1 (5 bases). V was clipped by 4 bases and J by 6 bases, with 12 bases between them. CDR3 length: 12 residues. Germline V lookup: CDR1 GTSNPN, CDR2 SVGIG (reference sequence). The CDR3 DNA follows: TGTGCCTGGACCCTTACGGGGGCTGAAGCTTTCTTT. It is translated as CAWTLTGAEAFF.

The gene calls are TRBV10-1 and TRBJ2-2, with a possible D match to TRBD2 (6 bases). From germline, CDR1 is WNHNN and CDR2 SYGVQD (reference sequence). This CDR3 has 15 amino acids. V was shortened by 2 bases and J by 6 bases, with 13 bases between the two germline ends. Here the CDR3 DNA reads TGCGCCAGCAGTGAGGGGCCTAGCGAGGCCGGGGAGCTGTTTTTT. This encodes CASSEGPSEAGELFF.

V and J are TRBV4-1 and TRBJ2-3; TRBD1 matches at 7 bases. The CDR3 consists of 15 residues. The germline V gene encodes CDR1 MGHRA and CDR2 YSYEKL. With V trimmed by 1 base and J by 2 bases, 3 bases remained unmatched. CDR3 sequence reads: CASSQARGFTDTQYF. CDR3 DNA sequence: TGCGCCAGCAGCCAAGCCAGGGGGTTCACAGATACGCAGTATTTT.

V usage is TRBV6-5 and J usage is TRBJ1-5; no clear D gene. Germline V gene data show CDR1 as MNHEY and CDR2 as SVGAGI. This CDR3 has 11 residues. The germline V and J ends were trimmed by 5 bases and 6 bases, with 5 bases remaining between them. Written as DNA, the CDR3 is TGTGCCAGCAGTCTGAGTCAGCCCCAGCATTTT. The encoded protein is CASSLSQPQHF.